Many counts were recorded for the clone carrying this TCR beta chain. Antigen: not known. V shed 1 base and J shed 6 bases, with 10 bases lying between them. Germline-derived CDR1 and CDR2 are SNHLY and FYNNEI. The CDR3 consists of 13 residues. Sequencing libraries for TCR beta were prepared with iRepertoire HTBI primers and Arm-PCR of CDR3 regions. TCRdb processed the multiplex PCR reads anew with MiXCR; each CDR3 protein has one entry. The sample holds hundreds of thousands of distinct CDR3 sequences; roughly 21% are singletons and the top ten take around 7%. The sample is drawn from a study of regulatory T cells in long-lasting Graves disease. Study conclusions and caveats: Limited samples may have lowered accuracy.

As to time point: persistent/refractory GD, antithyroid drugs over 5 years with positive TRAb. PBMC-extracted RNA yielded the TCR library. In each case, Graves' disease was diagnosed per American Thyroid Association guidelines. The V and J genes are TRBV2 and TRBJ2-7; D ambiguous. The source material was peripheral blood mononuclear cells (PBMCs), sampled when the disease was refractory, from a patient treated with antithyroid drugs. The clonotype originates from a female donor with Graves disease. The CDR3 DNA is TGTGCCAGCAGTGAAGTAAGGAGTGGCGAGCAGTACTTC. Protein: CASSEVRSGEQYF.